The 9 T cell receptor beta chains below were found in one sample sequenced in a study of somatic mutations in cytotoxic T cells in rheumatoid arthritis. Clones were read by immunoSEQ multiplex PCR, and TCRdb kept only the in-frame ones, dropping some. The data show tens of thousands of clones, with approximately 86% seen just once and 15% to 20% held by the top ten. What was sequenced was CD8+ T cells sorted from blood. Receptors were obtained from a woman aged 45-60 years in good health.

V and J are TRBV29-1 and TRBJ2-7, with 9 positions matching TRBD2. This CDR3 region has 14 residues. CDR1 is SQVTM, CDR2 ANQGSEA, per germline. V lost 5 bases and J lost 2; bases outside the gene matches: 7. CDR3 region: CSVIAGAIPYEQYF. The CDR3 coding sequence is TGCAGCGTTATAGCGGGGGCGATCCCCTACGAGCAGTACTTC.

This clone was counted only a few times. This sequence joins TRBV27 and TRBJ1-4; D unresolved. There are 13 residues in the CDR3. Germline CDR1 MNHEY, CDR2 SMNVEV (reference sequence). Trimming shortened V by 4 bases and J by 8 bases, and 11 bases separated the two germline ends. CDR3 sequence: CASSYGMAEKLFF. DNA for the CDR3: TGTGCCAGCAGTTACGGGATGGCAGAAAAACTGTTTTTT.

The V call is TRBV19, the J call TRBJ1-4; possibly TRBD1 for D (6 bases). The V gene lost 5 bases and the J gene lost 6 bases, with 13 bases spanning the gap. Germline CDR1 reads LNHDA; CDR2 reads SQIVND (reference sequence). The CDR3 contains 14 residues. The CDR3 coding sequence is TGTGCCAGTAGTCAATTAGGGGGGTATGAAAAACTGTTTTTT. Translating gives CASSQLGGYEKLFF.

The chain uses TRBV7-2 and TRBJ2-1; perhaps D is TRBD1 or TRBD2 (5 bases each). The CDR3 has 16 amino acids. Trimming removed 2 bases from V and 7 bases from J, with 18 bases in between. Germline V gives CDR1 SGHTA, CDR2 FQGNSA. CDR3 protein: CASSLPTGWGYNEQFF. The CDR3 DNA follows: TGTGCCAGCAGCTTACCCACCGGGTGGGGGTATAATGAGCAGTTCTTC.

The rearrangement joins TRBV6-4 to TRBJ2-2; tentatively, D is TRBD2 (7 bases). Germline values: CDR1 MRHNA, CDR2 SNTAGT. V was shortened by 0 bases and J by 7 bases, with 9 bases between the two germline ends. The CDR3 extends over 14 amino acids. CDR3 protein: CASSDSRGGGELFF. The CDR3 DNA reads as TGTGCCAGCAGTGACTCTAGGGGGGGCGGGGAGCTGTTTTTT.

This clone is a singleton in its sample. This chain links TRBV9 with TRBJ2-7, with no clear D. V was shortened by 0 bases and J by 6 bases, with 16 bases between the two germline ends. Germline CDR1 SGDLS, CDR2 YYNGEE. The CDR3 loop spans 15 amino acids. The DNA of the CDR3 is TGTGCCAGCAGCGTAGAAGGATTAGCTAAGGGCGAGCAGTACTTC. Translated, it gives CASSVEGLAKGEQYF.

The J gene is TRBJ1-1, the V gene TRBV11-2; 7 nucleotides agree with TRBD1. The CDR3 extends over 16 amino acids. The junction had 5 bases not matched to a gene; V was cut back by 0 bases and J by 1 base. Per the germline V gene, CDR1 is SGHAT and CDR2 is FQNNGV. The CDR3 loop is CASSLEGRGRNTEAFF. In nucleotides, the CDR3 is TGTGCCAGCAGCTTAGAGGGCAGGGGGAGGAACACTGAAGCTTTCTTT.

V gene TRBV5-4 combines with J gene TRBJ2-1; D perhaps matches TRBD2 (6 bases). The CDR3 runs to 17 residues. Trimming left V 4 bases short and J 6 bases short, with 23 bases between. The germline V gene has CDR1 SGHNT and CDR2 YYREEE (reference sequence). CDR3 residues: CASSRDSGSLNSNEQFF. The CDR3 DNA reads TGTGCCAGCAGCCGGGACTCAGGCTCCCTTAATAGCAATGAGCAGTTCTTC.

The gene calls are TRBV29-1 and TRBJ1-2; no firm D call. V was shortened by 3 bases and J by 6 bases, with 8 bases between the two germline ends. This CDR3 is 11 amino acids long. Germline CDR1 SQVTM, CDR2 ANQGSEA. The CDR3 DNA is TGCAGCGTTGATAGCGCTAATGGCTACACCTTC. Encoded protein: CSVDSANGYTF.